What follows describes a single TCR beta chain. Its antigen is undetermined. Germline V gene data show CDR1 as SQVTM and CDR2 as ANQGSEA. Trimming removed 5 bases at V and 7 bases at J, with 23 bases between. The CDR3 totals 15 residues. The record originates from a study of CD8+ T cells in alopecia areata. Study conclusions and caveats: More clonal than normal scalp was lesional scalp, particularly alopecia totalis/universalis. On tofacitinib, scalp clonality and expanded CD8+ clones among top 100 fell significantly.

Stated treatment: oral pan-JAK inhibitor, 5-10 mg twice daily. Sorting of CD4+ and CD8+ T cells was performed on PBMCs. Extraction and reverse transcription of RNA yielded cDNA as the sequencing template. TCRdb's copy holds only in-frame clones and misses some; the assay was immunoSEQ multiplex PCR. The sample has 150,000 to 200,000 clones, roughly 66% seen once; the top ten hold 1%. Sequenced here: CD4+ T cells sorted from blood, sampled at week 24, from a patient treated with tofacitinib. V gene TRBV29-1 combines with J gene TRBJ1-2; D perhaps matches TRBD1 (6 bases). This receptor was obtained from a human donor with alopecia areata. The DNA of the CDR3 is TGCAGCGTTACTGAGACAGGCACGTCTATGGGTGGCTACACCTTC. Amino acids: CSVTETGTSMGGYTF.